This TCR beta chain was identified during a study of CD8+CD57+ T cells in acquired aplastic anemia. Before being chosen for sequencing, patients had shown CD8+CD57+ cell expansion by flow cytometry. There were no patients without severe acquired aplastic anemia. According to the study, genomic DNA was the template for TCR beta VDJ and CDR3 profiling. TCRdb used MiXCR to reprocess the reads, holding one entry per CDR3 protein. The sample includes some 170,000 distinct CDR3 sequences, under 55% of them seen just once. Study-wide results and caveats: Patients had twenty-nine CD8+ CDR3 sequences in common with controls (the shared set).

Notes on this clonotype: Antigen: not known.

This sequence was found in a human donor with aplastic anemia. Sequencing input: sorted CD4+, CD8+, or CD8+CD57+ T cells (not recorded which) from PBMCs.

The CDR3 spells CASSEVGRGEQYF. The DNA for the CDR3 is TGTGCCAGCAGTGAAGTCGGCAGGGGCGAGCAGTACTTC. The rearrangement uses TRBV2 and TRBJ2-7; a possible D gene is TRBD1 (6 bases). CDR1 and CDR2 (germline): SNHLY, FYNNEI. The V and J ends lost 1 base and 6 bases respectively, with 10 bases between them. The CDR3 covers 13 residues. Combining the CDR3 with reference TRBV2 and TRBJ2-7 gives the whole variable domain EPEVTQTPSHQVTQMGQEVILRCVPISNHLYFYWYRQILGQKVEFLVSFYNNEISEKSEIFDDQFSVERPDGSNFTLKIRSTKLEDSAMYFCASSEVGRGEQYFGPGTRLTVT.